One sample yielded the 8 T cell receptor beta chains listed below, sequenced in a study of cytomegalovirus exposure and HLA in healthy donors. The study ran its PCR with 60 Vbeta and 13 Jbeta primers. Here immunoSEQ multiplex PCR was the method, and the copy in TCRdb shows in-frame clones only, minus some. The sample totals about 140,000 clones. Sequenced: PBMCs. All receptors derive from a woman younger than 35 in good health and CMV-seronegative.

The V call is TRBV30, the J call TRBJ1-2; possible D gene TRBD1, 5 bases. Germline lookup yields CDR1 GTSNPN and CDR2 SVGIG (reference sequence). The CDR3 spans 13 residues. V lost 3 bases to trimming and J lost 4 bases, with 12 bases between them. The CDR3 protein is CAWSAGPPYGYTF. For the CDR3, the DNA is TGTGCCTGGAGCGCGGGGCCGCCCTATGGCTACACCTTC. Variable domain in full (rest from reference TRBV30 and TRBJ1-2): SQTIHQWPATLVQPVGSPLSLECTVEGTSNPNLYWYRQAAGRGLQLLFYSVGIGQISSEVPQNLSASRPQDRQFILSSKKLLLSDSGFYLCAWSAGPPYGYTFGSGTRLTVV.

The rearrangement links TRBV29-1 to TRBJ2-3, with D maybe TRBD2 (6 bases). Looked up from germline, CDR1 is SQVTM and CDR2 is ANQGSEA. Trimming shortened V by 0 bases and J by 4 bases, and 17 bases separated the two germline ends. This CDR3 has 16 amino acids. This chain's CDR3 is CSVEDGGSGYADTQYF. In DNA form, the CDR3 reads TGCAGCGTTGAAGATGGAGGGTCGGGGTACGCAGATACGCAGTATTTT.

The chain links TRBV6-1 to TRBJ1-5, with TRBD1 matching 8 bases. The CDR3 sequence is 16 residues long. The ends lost 4 bases at V and 0 bases at J; junction bases unmatched: 5. Germline V CDR1 and CDR2: MNHNS, SASEGT. CDR3 sequence: CASSAPGGYSNQPQHF. The CDR3 coding sequence is TGTGCCAGCAGTGCCCCAGGGGGCTATAGCAATCAGCCCCAGCATTTT.

V gene TRBV12-5 combines with J gene TRBJ1-2, with 8 bases that match TRBD1. This CDR3 spans 15 amino acids. The V gene end was trimmed by 5 bases and the J gene end by 2 bases; junction bases not matched to a gene: 7. CDR1 and CDR2 from the germline V gene are LGHNT and FRNRAP. The CDR3 loop is CASGPRTGKNYGYTF. CDR3 DNA: TGTGCTAGTGGTCCTAGGACAGGGAAGAACTATGGCTACACCTTC.

The gene calls are TRBV29-1 and TRBJ1-2; D may be TRBD1 (5 bases). Looked up from germline, CDR1 is SQVTM and CDR2 is ANQGSEA. This CDR3 comprises 16 residues. The V gene lost 5 bases and the J gene lost 0 bases, with 19 bases spanning the gap. The CDR3 DNA is TGCAGCGTTCTCCCGGTGGGAGGGGTTTCTAACTATGGCTACACCTTC. Protein: CSVLPVGGVSNYGYTF.

This chain links TRBV14 with TRBJ2-5; 7 nucleotides match TRBD1. Per germline, CDR1 SGHDN and CDR2 FVKESK. The CDR3 extends over 16 amino acids. V lost 1 base, J lost 5 bases, and 10 bases stayed unmatched. The DNA for the CDR3 is TGTGCCAGCAGCCAAGGGGTGACAGGGCCTGCGGAGACCCAGTACTTC. Protein: CASSQGVTGPAETQYF.

The CDR3 DNA reads as TGTGCCAGCTCTCTGGACATTAGCAATCAGCCCCAGCATTTT. This gives the protein CASSLDISNQPQHF. This chain joins TRBV18 and TRBJ1-5; tentatively, D is TRBD1 (5 bases). Per the germline V gene, CDR1 is KGHSH and CDR2 is LQKENI. V lost 6 bases, J lost 0 bases, and 9 bases lay in between. The CDR3 runs to 14 residues. The full variable domain, in which reference TRBV18 and TRBJ1-5 provide the parts outside the CDR3, is NAGVMQNPRHLVRRRGQEARLRCSPMKGHSHVYWYRQLPEEGLKFMVYLQKENIIDESGMPKERFSAEFPKEGPSILRIQQVVRGDSAAYFCASSLDISNQPQHFGDGTRLSIL.

The J gene is TRBJ1-1, the V gene TRBV5-6; TRBD1 matches 7 bases. The CDR3 runs to 12 residues. Germline CDR1 reads SGHDT; CDR2 reads YYEEEE. The V and J ends lost 0 bases and 7 bases, in that order; junction bases with no gene match: 0. CDR3: CASSLDRGEAFF. In DNA, the CDR3 is TGTGCCAGCAGCTTGGACAGGGGTGAAGCTTTCTTT.